These 14 T cell receptor beta chains originate from one sample sequenced in a study of blood T cell repertoires in COVID-19. Clones were read by immunoSEQ multiplex PCR, and TCRdb kept only the in-frame ones, dropping some. The sample records around 250,000 clones, around 86% being singletons. Material for sequencing was PBMCs or T cells enriched from blood (not recorded which). The receptors here all came from a man younger than 35 who had recovered from COVID-19.

The chain is built from TRBV20-1 and TRBJ2-3; 7 bases are a match to TRBD1. The CDR3 is made up of 15 amino acids. The junction had 15 bases not matched to a gene; V was cut back by 3 bases and J by 9 bases. Germline CDR1 and CDR2: DFQATT and SNEGSKA (reference sequence). In DNA, the CDR3 is TGCAGTGCTAGTCCCTCCGGGACAGCCGTCTTAACGCAGTATTTT. The encoded protein is CSASPSGTAVLTQYF.

V is TRBV28 and J is TRBJ2-1; 7 nucleotides agree with TRBD2. J was trimmed by 2 bases and V by 7 bases; bases with no gene match: 2. CDR1 and CDR2 from the germline V gene are MDHEN and SYDVKM. The CDR3 is 13 amino acids. The CDR3 reads CASTGLPYNEQFF. As DNA, the CDR3 is TGTGCCAGCACGGGACTACCCTACAATGAGCAGTTCTTC.

This chain links TRBV9 with TRBJ2-3; 7 nucleotides line up with TRBD2. The CDR3 runs to 17 residues. Germline assignment: CDR1 SGDLS and CDR2 YYNGEE. The ends lost 0 bases at V and 1 base at J; junction bases unmatched: 8. CDR3 nucleotide sequence: TGTGCCAGCAGCGTAGCGGCGCGGGGGAGGGGCACAGATACGCAGTATTTT. Encoded protein: CASSVAARGRGTDTQYF.

This chain links TRBV6-1 with TRBJ2-7; maybe TRBD1 (5 bases). CDR1 and CDR2 (germline): MNHNS, SASEGT. This CDR3 has 12 amino acids. Deletions cut 6 bases from V and 5 bases from J, with 11 bases between. CDR3 nucleotides: TGTGCCAGCAGCCCTCTCAGGGACGAGCAGTACTTC. It specifies CASSPLRDEQYF.

The V call is TRBV9, the J call TRBJ2-3, with D unresolved. This CDR3 contains 12 residues. In germline, CDR1 is SGDLS, CDR2 YYNGEE. With 0 bases removed from V and 6 bases from J, the gap between germline ends came to 5 bases. The CDR3 region has the DNA TGTGCCAGCAGCGTAGGGGCGGATACGCAGTATTTT. Encoded protein: CASSVGADTQYF.

The gene calls are TRBV6-1 and TRBJ1-2; the D gene is possibly TRBD1 (6 bases). V lost 1 base, J lost 4 bases, and 16 bases lay in between. From germline, CDR1 is MNHNS and CDR2 SASEGT. The CDR3 spans 16 residues. The CDR3 spells CASSEVWQGGGYGYTF. The DNA for the CDR3 is TGTGCCAGCAGTGAAGTGTGGCAGGGAGGGGGCTATGGCTACACCTTC.

This sequence joins TRBV10-1 and TRBJ2-1, with 9 bases identical to TRBD1. The CDR3 spans 15 residues. CDR1 is WNHNN and CDR2 is SYGVQD in the germline V gene (reference sequence). The J segment lost 1 base and the V segment lost 5 bases, leaving 3 bases of the junction unmatched. The CDR3 coding sequence is TGCGCCAGCAGTCCCGGGACAGGGTCCTACAATGAGCAGTTCTTC. As protein: CASSPGTGSYNEQFF.

This sequence joins TRBV9 and TRBJ2-3; a weak D match, TRBD2 (5 bases). The CDR3 sequence is 14 residues long. Trimming took off 0 bases at V and 4 bases at J, with 9 bases between the two ends. The germline CDR1 and CDR2 sequences are SGDLS and YYNGEE. The CDR3 DNA follows: TGTGCCAGCAGCGTAGCCCTAGCTTCAGATACGCAGTATTTT. Its protein product is CASSVALASDTQYF.

The genes are TRBV6-5 and TRBJ1-1; no clear D. Germline-derived CDR1 and CDR2 are MNHEY and SVGAGI. The CDR3 spans 14 residues. V was cut by 5 bases and J by 0 bases, with 10 bases left in between. The DNA for the CDR3 is TGTGCCAGCAGTCCGCCCGAGATGAACACTGAAGCTTTCTTT. Translating gives CASSPPEMNTEAFF.

V gene TRBV7-2 combines with J gene TRBJ2-3; D not certain. The CDR3 runs 13 residues. Deletions cut 2 bases from V and 0 bases from J, with 3 bases between. Germline V lookup: CDR1 SGHTA, CDR2 FQGNSA. CDR3 residues: CASSLPSTDTQYF. The CDR3 nucleotides are TGTGCCAGCAGCTTACCTAGCACAGATACGCAGTATTTT. Full variable domain (rest looked up from reference TRBV7-2 and TRBJ2-3): GAGVSQSPSNKVTEKGKDVELRCDPISGHTALYWYRQSLGQGLEFLIYFQGNSAPDKSGLPSDRFSAERTGGSVSTLTIQRTQQEDSAVYLCASSLPSTDTQYFGPGTRLTVL.

This sequence joins TRBV27 and TRBJ2-7, with 11 bases that match TRBD1. V lost 3 bases to trimming and J lost 0 bases; unmatched junction nucleotides: 1. The V gene's germline CDR1 is MNHEY and CDR2 SMNVEV (reference sequence). CDR3 length equals 15 residues. CDR3 sequence (DNA): TGTGCCAGCAGTTTTGGGACAGGGGGCTCCTACGAGCAGTACTTC. Protein: CASSFGTGGSYEQYF.

This clone was seen only a few times. This CDR3 reads CASSLGPISGNTIYF. As DNA, the CDR3 is TGTGCCAGCAGCTTAGGTCCCATCTCTGGAAACACCATATATTTT. The rearrangement links TRBV11-2 to TRBJ1-3; D is unresolved. V was clipped by 1 base and J by 0 bases, with 7 bases between them. Looked up from germline, CDR1 is SGHAT and CDR2 is FQNNGV. CDR3 length equals 15 residues. The entire variable domain, with the rest obtained from reference TRBV11-2 and TRBJ1-3, is as follows: EAGVAQSPRYKIIEKRQSVAFWCNPISGHATLYWYQQILGQGPKLLIQFQNNGVVDDSQLPKDRFSAERLKGVDSTLKIQPAKLEDSAVYLCASSLGPISGNTIYFGEGSWLTVV.

The rearrangement links TRBV19 to TRBJ1-5; possibly TRBD1 for D (6 bases). Trimming removed 2 bases at V and 4 bases at J, with 18 bases between. CDR3 length: 17 amino acids. CDR1 and CDR2 (germline): LNHDA, SQIVND (reference sequence). This chain's CDR3 is CASSIWGFGGTNQPQHF. As DNA, the CDR3 is TGTGCCAGTAGTATATGGGGCTTTGGGGGCACAAATCAGCCCCAGCATTTT.

The genes are TRBV7-2 and TRBJ2-1, with TRBD2 identical over 7 bases. After removal of 4 bases from V and 5 bases from J, the junction contained 5 bases not matched to a gene. Germline-derived CDR1 and CDR2 are SGHTA and FQGNSA. The CDR3 consists of 14 residues. CDR3 DNA: TGTGCCAGCAGCTGGGGAGGGTTAAACAATGAGCAGTTCTTC. It yields the protein CASSWGGLNNEQFF. Filled out from reference TRBV7-2 and TRBJ2-1, the complete variable domain reads GAGVSQSPSNKVTEKGKDVELRCDPISGHTALYWYRQSLGQGLEFLIYFQGNSAPDKSGLPSDRFSAERTGGSVSTLTIQRTQQEDSAVYLCASSWGGLNNEQFFGPGTRLTVL.